The clone carrying this T cell receptor (beta chain) was seen repeatedly, ten times or more. The target antigen is unknown. Tagging with unique molecular identifiers was applied to individual cDNA molecules. A single record per CDR3 protein comes from TCRdb applying MiXCR to the 5' RACE reads. The sample lists about 50,000 distinct CDR3 sequences; roughly 5.4% were seen once. This entry comes from a study of early T cells in non-severe SARS-CoV-2 infection. Study at large: Sequenced bulk RNA came from whole blood that was unsorted, and chains were unpaired. Study-level points and caveats: Comparison of clonotypes with VDJdb favored anti-spike CD8 responses while missing private and CD4 specificities.

V dropped 7 bases and J dropped 6 bases, with 12 bases sitting between them. In germline, CDR1 is MDHEN, CDR2 SYDVKM. The CDR3 contains 12 residues. This clonotype originated in an adult who was a healthcare worker with PCR-confirmed SARS-CoV-2 infection or an uninfected control (not recorded which). Sequenced here: whole blood, sampled at baseline. The gene calls are TRBV28 and TRBJ1-1, with a tentative D call TRBD1 (5 bases). The CDR3 region is CASIAQGAEAFF. The CDR3 nucleotides read TGTGCCAGCATCGCCCAGGGAGCTGAAGCTTTCTTT.